This T cell receptor (beta chain) was recorded in a study of CD8+ T cells in alopecia areata. Study-wide points: Sequenced scalp T cells also include alphabeta T cells resident in normal skin.

RNA was extracted and reverse transcribed into cDNA as the sequencing template. Clones were sequenced by immunoSEQ multiplex PCR, and TCRdb holds only the in-frame ones, with some missing. The table has around 150,000 clones, roughly 60% seen once. On this clone: Its target is not known.

Treatment reported: oral pan-JAK inhibitor, 5-10 mg twice daily. The V end was cut by 0 bases, the J end by 4 bases, with 6 bases between. Germline CDR1 reads SQVTM; CDR2 reads ANQGSEA. The CDR3 runs 12 residues. This clonotype was obtained from a human donor with alopecia areata. This chain uses TRBV29-1 with TRBJ1-1; no firm D call. The sample here was CD4+ T cells sorted from blood, taken at week 24, from a patient treated with tofacitinib. CDR3 in DNA: TGCAGCGTTGAAGAGGGAACCACTGAAGCTTTCTTT. Encoded protein: CSVEEGTTEAFF.